One and the same sample provided the 22 T cell receptor beta chains below, sequenced in a study of CD4 and CD8 cells across lung adenocarcinoma regions. TCRdb re-analysed the PCR reads in MiXCR, keeping a single row per CDR3 protein. The table has around 20,000 distinct CDR3 sequences, 50% seen once. Sequences were obtained from CD8+ T cells from the margin of a lung tumor. The receptors come from a male donor with lung adenocarcinoma. The CD4 and CD8 labels of this study may be unreliable.

This chain uses TRBV6-1 with TRBJ1-2; 7 positions match TRBD1. Germline V gene sequence: CDR1 MNHNS, CDR2 SASEGT. CDR3 length: 12 residues. J was trimmed by 8 bases and V by 4 bases; bases with no gene match: 4. The CDR3, as DNA: TGTGCCAGCAGTGCCTTACAGGGGGGCTACACCTTC. Translating gives CASSALQGGYTF.

The CDR3, as DNA: TGTGCCAGCAGTTTGACGGACAGGGGAGTTCATGAGCAGTACTTC. This gives the protein CASSLTDRGVHEQYF. This chain links TRBV27 with TRBJ2-5, with 9 positions matching TRBD1. J gave up 11 bases and V 3 bases, and 13 bases lay outside the gene matches. This CDR3 is 15 amino acids long. CDR1 is MNHEY, CDR2 SMNVEV, per germline (reference sequence).

As regards this clonotype: At one end, the junction sequence differs from germline, possibly due to a read error. The V gene is TRBV6-1, the J gene TRBJ2-5, with a tentative D call TRBD2 (6 bases). CDR1 is MNHNS and CDR2 is SASEGT in the germline V gene. This CDR3 is 16 amino acids long. As DNA, the CDR3 is TGTGCCAGCAGGGGGCCCGGGAGCCGGGACGAAGATACCCAGTACTTC. Translation: CASRGPGSRDEDTQYF.

This clonotype was recorded many times. The rearrangement uses TRBV6-5 and TRBJ2-1; 8 nucleotides match TRBD2. Germline CDR1 and CDR2: MNHEY and SVGAGI. The ends lost 2 bases at V and 6 bases at J; junction bases unmatched: 9. The CDR3 contains 16 residues. In DNA, the CDR3 is TGTGCCAGCAGTTACGCCGGGACTAGTTTTCGCAATGAGCAGTTCTTC. It translates to CASSYAGTSFRNEQFF.

This clonotype is categorized as medium-sized. The chain carries TRBV10-3 and TRBJ2-1; 9 bases agree with TRBD1. Germline-derived CDR1 and CDR2 are ENHRY and SYGVKD. The CDR3 has 14 amino acids. V shed 6 bases, J shed 6 bases, and the junction held 6 bases outside the gene matches. The CDR3 coding sequence is TGTGCCATCAGAGGGACAGGGTCGGGCAATGAGCAGTTCTTC. This codes for CAIRGTGSGNEQFF.

CDR3 coding DNA: TGTGCCAGCAGCCAAGTAGATTCACCCCTCCACTTT. Amino acids: CASSQVDSPLHF. This sequence joins TRBV14 and TRBJ1-6; no clear D gene. There are 12 residues in the CDR3. Germline V CDR1 and CDR2: SGHDN, FVKESK. Trimming pared 1 base from V and 8 bases from J, leaving 3 bases between.

The chain combines TRBV6-1 with TRBJ2-5, with 11 bases aligning to TRBD1. The end of the DNA fits TRBJ2-7 better, so the J call may be wrong. The CDR3 loop spans 16 amino acids. Germline assignment: CDR1 MNHNS and CDR2 SASEGT. The CDR3 here is CASSGEGTGGAYEQYF. CDR3 DNA sequence: TGTGCCAGCAGTGGTGAGGGGACAGGGGGGGCCTACGAGCAGTACTTC.

Concerning this clonotype: Compared with germline, one end of the junction differs, possibly owing to a read error. The chain links TRBV27 to TRBJ2-3; D not resolved. Germline CDR1 is MNHEY and CDR2 is SMNVEV (reference sequence). This CDR3 has 15 residues. The CDR3 region has the DNA TGTGCCAGCAGTTTGAGGCTTCCCAGCTCCGATGCGCAGTATTTC. Residues: CASSLRLPSSDAQYF.

This clonotype has a handful of counts. This chain links TRBV6-1 with TRBJ1-5; 8 bases fit TRBD1. The CDR3 consists of 15 residues. V was clipped by 4 bases and J by 6 bases; unmatched bases: 8. CDR1 is MNHNS, CDR2 SASEGT, per germline. The CDR3: CASSGTGTGSQPQHF. CDR3 nucleotide sequence: TGTGCCAGCAGTGGCACCGGGACAGGATCTCAGCCCCAGCATTTT.

This clonotype was recorded a few times. The J gene is TRBJ2-1, the V gene TRBV6-1, with TRBD2 matching over 8 bases. With V trimmed by 7 bases and J by 10 bases, 15 bases remained unmatched. The CDR3 consists of 15 residues. Germline CDR1 MNHNS, CDR2 SASEGT. CDR3 bases: TGTGCCAGCAAGCCGGTCTTAGCGGGGTTCAGGGAGCAGTTCTTC. It specifies CASKPVLAGFREQFF.

This clonotype was counted between two and nine times. This chain connects TRBV7-2 to TRBJ2-5; the D gene is possibly TRBD2 (5 bases). The CDR3 has 14 amino acids. The germline V gene encodes CDR1 SGHTA and CDR2 FQGNSA. The germline V and J ends were trimmed by 5 bases and 5 bases, with 15 bases remaining between them. As DNA, the CDR3 is TGTGCCAGCAGCCTATACGGCCCGGGGGAGACCCAGTACTTC. Translating it yields CASSLYGPGETQYF.

This clonotype has at least ten counts. The chain links TRBV6-1 to TRBJ2-3; D not certain. Trimming shortened V by 2 bases and J by 5 bases, and 8 bases separated the two germline ends. CDR3 size: 13 residues. CDR1 is MNHNS and CDR2 is SASEGT in the germline V gene. The CDR3 DNA reads TGTGCCAGCAGTGAACTCCGTGTAGATACGCAGTATTTT. It translates to CASSELRVDTQYF.

DNA of the CDR3: TGTGCCAGCAGTCTACAGGGCCCCTATGGCTACACCTTC. Its translation is CASSLQGPYGYTF. J is TRBJ1-2 and V is TRBV12-3 or TRBV12-4, with a possible D match to TRBD1 (6 bases). CDR3 length equals 13 residues. Deletions cut 5 bases from V and 4 bases from J, with 11 bases between.

The rearrangement links TRBV6-1 to TRBJ2-3; D gene unclear. Germline CDR1 reads MNHNS; CDR2 reads SASEGT. CDR3 length: 16 amino acids. V lost 1 base to trimming and J lost 2 bases, with 13 bases between them. The CDR3 DNA reads as TGTGCCAGCAGTGAAGGGAACTTCATTTCCACAGATACGCAGTATTTT. Protein sequence: CASSEGNFISTDTQYF.

The chain recombines TRBV6-5 with TRBJ2-5, with D tentatively TRBD2 (5 bases). Germline lookup yields CDR1 MNHEY and CDR2 SVGAGI. The CDR3 has 15 amino acids. Trimming cost V 2 bases and J 1 base, with 11 bases left between them. The CDR3 reads CASSYASGAQETQYF. The CDR3 DNA reads as TGTGCCAGCAGTTACGCGAGCGGAGCCCAAGAGACCCAGTACTTC.

By frequency in the sample, this clonotype is medium-sized (0.01 to 0.1%). This rearrangement joins TRBV6-5 to TRBJ2-1; 11 bases map to TRBD2. Germline CDR1 is MNHEY and CDR2 is SVGAGI. V lost 2 bases and J lost 8; bases outside the gene matches: 8. This CDR3 comprises 16 residues. The chain's CDR3 is CASSYRTSGHKDEQFF. The CDR3 DNA reads TGTGCCAGCAGTTACCGGACTAGCGGGCATAAGGATGAGCAGTTCTTC.

CDR3 DNA: TGTGCCAGCAACCGACAGGGGGCTAATGAGCAGTTCTTC. It specifies CASNRQGANEQFF. The V gene is TRBV6-1, the J gene TRBJ2-1, with TRBD1 matching over 10 bases. The germline V gene has CDR1 MNHNS and CDR2 SASEGT. The trim removed 7 bases at V and 7 bases at J, leaving 4 bases unmatched. CDR3 length: 13 residues.

This chain connects TRBV4-2 to TRBJ1-5, with 9 positions matching TRBD1. CDR1 and CDR2 from the germline V gene are LGHNA and YNFKEQ. The length of the CDR3 is 16 residues. V lost 0 bases and J lost 7; bases outside the gene matches: 7. CDR3 in amino acids: CASSQDWGQGGQPQHF. The CDR3 DNA reads as TGTGCCAGCAGCCAAGATTGGGGACAGGGTGGACAGCCCCAGCATTTT.

This clonotype was counted at least ten times. V usage is TRBV27 and J usage is TRBJ2-3; D gene ambiguous. CDR3 length: 14 residues. The V gene's germline CDR1 is MNHEY and CDR2 SMNVEV (reference sequence). V shed 6 bases and J shed 0 bases, with 10 bases lying between them. CDR3 DNA: TGTGCCAGCAGGGGTCCCTCTAGCACAGATACGCAGTATTTT. It codes for CASRGPSSTDTQYF.

There are a few counts of this clonotype. V and J are TRBV6-1 and TRBJ2-5, with TRBD1 matching 11 bases. TRBJ2-7 explains the end of the DNA better; the J call may be wrong. Germline CDR1 and CDR2: MNHNS and SASEGT. The CDR3 totals 15 residues. CDR3 loop: CASSPGQGAQTEQYF. CDR3 nucleotides: TGTGCCAGCAGCCCCGGACAGGGGGCGCAGACCGAGCAGTACTTC.

The chain recombines TRBV27 with TRBJ2-3; TRBD1 might be the D (5 bases). The tail of the sequence fits TRBJ2-7 better, so the J call may be wrong. CDR3 length: 14 residues. Germline CDR1 MNHEY, CDR2 SMNVEV (reference sequence). The CDR3 bases are TGTGCGGGCAGTTGGGGCCGTGACCAAGATACGCAGTACTTC. Translated, it gives CAGSWGRDQDTQYF.

This clonotype was observed many times. The chain couples TRBV7-2 to TRBJ2-5; D is unresolved. Trimming pared 2 bases from V and 5 bases from J, leaving 3 bases between. The CDR3 has 11 amino acids. Germline V gene sequence: CDR1 SGHTA, CDR2 FQGNSA. In DNA, the CDR3 is TGTGCCAGCAGCTTAATGGAGACCCAGTACTTC. It is translated as CASSLMETQYF. Full variable domain (rest looked up from reference TRBV7-2 and TRBJ2-5): GAGVSQSPSNKVTEKGKDVELRCDPISGHTALYWYRQSLGQGLEFLIYFQGNSAPDKSGLPSDRFSAERTGGSVSTLTIQRTQQEDSAVYLCASSLMETQYFGPGTRLLVL.